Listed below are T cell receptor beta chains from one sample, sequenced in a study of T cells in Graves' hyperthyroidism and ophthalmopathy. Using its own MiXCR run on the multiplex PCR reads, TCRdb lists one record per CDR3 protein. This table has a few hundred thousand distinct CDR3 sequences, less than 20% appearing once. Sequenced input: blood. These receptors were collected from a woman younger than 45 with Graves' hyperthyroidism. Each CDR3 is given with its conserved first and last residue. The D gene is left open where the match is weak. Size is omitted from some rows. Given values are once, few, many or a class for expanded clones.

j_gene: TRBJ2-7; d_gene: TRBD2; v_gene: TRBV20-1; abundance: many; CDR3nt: TGCAGTGCTAACTACCCCACCGGGGGGGCACGGTACGAGCAGTACTTC; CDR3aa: CSANYPTGGARYEQYF
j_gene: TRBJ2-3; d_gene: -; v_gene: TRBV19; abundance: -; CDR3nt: TGTGCCAGTAGTAGCACCCCCGGCGGCACAGATACGCAGTATTTT; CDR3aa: CASSSTPGGTDTQYF
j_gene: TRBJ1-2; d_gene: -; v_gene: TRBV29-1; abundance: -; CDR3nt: TGCAGCGTGACCCAGGGAAGTGGCTACACCTTC; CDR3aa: CSVTQGSGYTF
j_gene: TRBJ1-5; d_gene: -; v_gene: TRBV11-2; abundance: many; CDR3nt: TGTGCCAGCAGCTTAGATGACAAGGTAAATCAGCCCCAGCATTTT; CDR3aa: CASSLDDKVNQPQHF
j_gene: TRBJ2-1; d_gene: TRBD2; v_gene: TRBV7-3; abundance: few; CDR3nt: TGTGCCAGCAGCCCAAGCCGGGGGGGGTTCAATGAGCAGTTCTTC; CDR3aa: CASSPSRGGFNEQFF
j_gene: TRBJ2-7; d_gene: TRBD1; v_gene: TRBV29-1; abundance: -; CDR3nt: TGCAGCGTTGACCGCGGGACAGGGAGCTACGAGCAGTACTTC; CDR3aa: CSVDRGTGSYEQYF
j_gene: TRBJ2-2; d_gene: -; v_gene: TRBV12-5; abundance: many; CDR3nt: TGTGCTAGTGGTTTGGTACGAGGGGGGACGAACACCGGGGAGCTGTTTTTT; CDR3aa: CASGLVRGGTNTGELFF
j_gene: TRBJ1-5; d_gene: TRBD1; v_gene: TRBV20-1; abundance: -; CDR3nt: TGCAGTGCTTCCGACAGGGACAATCAGCCCCAGCATTTT; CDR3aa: CSASDRDNQPQHF
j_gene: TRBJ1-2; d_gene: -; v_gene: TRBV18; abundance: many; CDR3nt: TGTGCCAGCTCACCAACAGGGTACGATGGCTACACCTTC; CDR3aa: CASSPTGYDGYTF
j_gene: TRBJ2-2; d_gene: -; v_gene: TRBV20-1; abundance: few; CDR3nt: TGCAGTGCTAGTGGGGAACCCGGGGAGCTGTTTTTT; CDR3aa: CSASGEPGELFF
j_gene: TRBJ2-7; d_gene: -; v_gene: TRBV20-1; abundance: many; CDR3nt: TGCAGTGCTAGTAAGCAGGGGAGGGTGAATGAGCAGTACTTC; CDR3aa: CSASKQGRVNEQYF
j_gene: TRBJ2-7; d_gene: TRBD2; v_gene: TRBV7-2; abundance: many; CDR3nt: TGTGCCAGCAGCCAACGGACTAGCGGGAGGGGAGAGCAGTACTTC; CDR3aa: CASSQRTSGRGEQYF
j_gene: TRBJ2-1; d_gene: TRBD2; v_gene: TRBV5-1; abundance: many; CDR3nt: TGCGCCAGCAGCTTGCCCGGACTAGCGGGAGCTAATGAGCAGTTCTTC; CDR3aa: CASSLPGLAGANEQFF
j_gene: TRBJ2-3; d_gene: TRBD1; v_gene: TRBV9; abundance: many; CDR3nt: TGTGCCAGCAGCGAGGGGACAGGGTCTCGAGATACGCAGTATTTT; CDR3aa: CASSEGTGSRDTQYF
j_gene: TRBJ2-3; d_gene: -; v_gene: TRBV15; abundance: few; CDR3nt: TGTGCCACCAGCAGTCGGGGGGCTATATTAGGAGATACGCAGTATTTT; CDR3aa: CATSSRGAILGDTQYF
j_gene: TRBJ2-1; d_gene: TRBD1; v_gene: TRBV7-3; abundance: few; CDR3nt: TGTGCCAGCAGCCAGGACAGGGGGCTCTATGAGCAGTTCTTC; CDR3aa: CASSQDRGLYEQFF
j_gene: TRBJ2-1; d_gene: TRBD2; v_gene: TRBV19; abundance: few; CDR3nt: TGTGCCAGTAGCGAACTTCAACTAGCGGCATACAATGAGCAGTTCTTC; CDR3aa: CASSELQLAAYNEQFF
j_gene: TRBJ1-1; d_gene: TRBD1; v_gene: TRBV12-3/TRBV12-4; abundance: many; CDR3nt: TGTGCCGTTCGGGACAGGCCGAACACTGAAGCTTTCTTT; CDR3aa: CAVRDRPNTEAFF
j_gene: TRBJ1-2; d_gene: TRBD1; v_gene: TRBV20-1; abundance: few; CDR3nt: TGCAGTGCGAGGGGGACAGATAACTATGGCTACACCTTC; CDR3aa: CSARGTDNYGYTF
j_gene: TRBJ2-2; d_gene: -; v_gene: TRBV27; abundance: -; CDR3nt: TGTGCCAGCAGTTTCGAGGGAACGGCCGGGGAGCTGTTTTTT; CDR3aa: CASSFEGTAGELFF
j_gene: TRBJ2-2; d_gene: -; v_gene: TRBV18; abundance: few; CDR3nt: TGTGCCAGCTCTCCGATGACAGGGAACACCGGGGAGCTGTTTTTT; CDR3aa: CASSPMTGNTGELFF
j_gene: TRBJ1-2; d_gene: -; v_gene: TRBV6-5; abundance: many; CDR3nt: TGTGCCAGCAGTTACTCTTCGGGGCCGTGGTACACCTTC; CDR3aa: CASSYSSGPWYTF